Many counts were recorded for the clone carrying this TCR beta chain. From the 5' RACE reads, TCRdb called clonotypes with MiXCR, one entry per CDR3 protein. Of about 64,000 distinct CDR3 sequences in the sample, under 25% were seen once. The memory fraction was CD4+CD45RO+CD25- cells. Germline CDR1 and CDR2: SEHNR and FQNEAQ (reference sequence). The V and J ends lost 3 bases and 0 bases respectively, with 6 bases between them. The length of the CDR3 is 13 residues. This chain uses TRBV7-9 with TRBJ2-7, with unresolved D. This clonotype was obtained from a female donor with breast cancer. Input material: memory CD4+ T cells sorted from a lymph node. Noted subset: memory CD4+ T cells, CD4+CD45RO+CD25-. The CDR3 sequence is CASSLVPSYEQYF. The CDR3, as DNA: TGTGCCAGCAGCTTGGTCCCCTCCTACGAGCAGTACTTC.